One sample yielded the 14 T cell receptor beta chains listed below, sequenced in a study of blood T cells in healthy people across ages (dated by TCRdb to the mid-2010s). The library was built by means of 5' RACE. The sequencing machine was an Illumina HiSeq 2500. A second PCR of 7 to 11 cycles was run with a J-beta primer mix and a sample-barcoded 5' primer. In TCRdb, the public reads were trimmed at Q25 with fastp and aligned with MiXCR, with productive beta chains retained. Duplicate CDR3 protein sequences are folded into a single record with the most common DNA and genes. This sample has approximately 900,000 distinct CDR3 sequences in its table, and 25% to 35% of those were observed once. The ten largest clones add up to about 9.4% of the sample. These data were also reused for a study on T cells of mothers and their children.

Input material: blood. The receptors were gathered from a woman in her 40s in good health.

CDR3 bases: TGTGCCAGCGGACTCGGGACTAGCCCTGCCGAGCAGTTCTTC. Translating it yields CASGLGTSPAEQFF. This rearrangement joins TRBV6-5 to TRBJ2-1, with 9 bases identical to TRBD2. Germline CDR1 is MNHEY and CDR2 is SVGAGI. Trimming took 8 bases from V and 10 from J; bases not matched to a gene: 12. CDR3 size: 14 residues.

This clonotype has at least ten counts. The rearrangement uses TRBV6-6 and TRBJ2-7; D ambiguous. V shed 4 bases and J shed 5 bases, with 12 bases lying between them. The CDR3 totals 13 residues. Germline values: CDR1 MNHNY, CDR2 SVGAGI (reference sequence). The CDR3 bases are TGTGCCAGCAGTTCCCGTCCCACCAACGAGCAGTACTTC. It is translated as CASSSRPTNEQYF.

The rearrangement links TRBV29-1 to TRBJ2-7; no definite D call. The germline V gene encodes CDR1 SQVTM and CDR2 ANQGSEA. CDR3 length: 12 amino acids. The V and J ends lost 6 bases and 0 bases respectively, with 9 bases between them. This chain's CDR3 is CSVHKSSYEQYF. The CDR3, as DNA: TGCAGCGTGCACAAGAGCTCCTACGAGCAGTACTTC.

Ten or more counts support this clonotype. V is TRBV29-1 and J is TRBJ2-7; 7 bases align to TRBD1. The CDR3 covers 14 residues. V shed 4 bases, J shed 0 bases, and the junction held 6 bases outside the gene matches. Per the germline V gene, CDR1 is SQVTM and CDR2 is ANQGSEA. The CDR3 reads CSVGSDRSSYEQYF. In nucleotides, the CDR3 is TGCAGCGTTGGTTCGGACAGGAGCTCCTACGAGCAGTACTTC.

A note on this clonotype: A much larger clone is a single base away; this may be a read error. The chain joins TRBV11-2 to TRBJ2-5; D gene unclear. The CDR3 has 17 residues. Germline lookup yields CDR1 SGHAT and CDR2 FQNNGV. CDR3 in DNA: TGTGCCAGCAGTGCTCACCGCCATTCTGGGAATCAAGAGACCCGGTACTTC. This gives the protein CASSAHRHSGNQETRYF.

This clonotype was detected only a few times. The chain links TRBV10-2 to TRBJ1-1, with TRBD1 matching 11 bases. CDR3 length equals 18 residues. The V segment lost 7 bases and the J segment 2 bases; nucleotides outside the gene matches: 15. Germline V CDR1 and CDR2: WSHSY, SAAADI. The CDR3 region is CASTPGQGAPTRNTEAFF. For the CDR3, the DNA is TGCGCCAGCACCCCAGGACAGGGGGCTCCAACGAGAAACACTGAAGCTTTCTTT.

As DNA, the CDR3 is TGTGCCACCAGCCCCCGGGGAATCGGACACGGCTACACCTTC. It specifies CATSPRGIGHGYTF. The chain joins TRBV15 to TRBJ1-2; D might be TRBD1 (5 bases). Germline values: CDR1 LNHNV, CDR2 YYDKDF (reference sequence). The CDR3 totals 14 residues. Trimming stripped 5 bases from V and 8 bases from J, with 18 bases between.

This clonotype showed up just a few times. J is TRBJ2-1 and V is TRBV28, with TRBD2 matching 14 bases. The germline V gene encodes CDR1 MDHEN and CDR2 SYDVKM. This CDR3 has 16 residues. Trimming took 5 bases from V and 7 from J; bases not matched to a gene: 7. CDR3 region: CASSPWTSGGINEQFF. In DNA, the CDR3 is TGTGCCAGCAGTCCTTGGACTAGCGGGGGGATAAATGAGCAGTTCTTC.

Ten or more counts support this clonotype. The chain employs TRBV28 and TRBJ2-4; 9 positions match TRBD1. The J segment lost 0 bases and the V segment lost 2 bases, leaving 2 bases of the junction unmatched. The CDR3 length is 16 residues. The germline gives CDR1 MDHEN, CDR2 SYDVKM. CDR3 bases: TGTGCCAGCAGTTTACAACAGGGGGCAGCCAAAAACATTCAGTACTTC. It encodes CASSLQQGAAKNIQYF.

The rearrangement links TRBV20-1 to TRBJ1-2; D is ambiguous. This CDR3 comprises 13 residues. The germline V gene encodes CDR1 DFQATT and CDR2 SNEGSKA (reference sequence). The V end lost 6 bases, the J end lost 4 bases, and 15 bases lay between the germline ends. In DNA form, the CDR3 reads TGCAGTGCCGTGGACCCGACGGGCTATGGCTACACCTTC. Translating gives CSAVDPTGYGYTF.

This clonotype was recorded a few times. This clone may be a read error of a much larger clone one base away. The chain has TRBV25-1 and TRBJ2-4; perhaps TRBD2 as D (6 bases). The CDR3 contains 11 residues. The V end lost 3 bases, the J end lost 13 bases, and 10 bases lay between the germline ends. Germline V lookup: CDR1 MGHDK, CDR2 SYGVNS. In DNA form, the CDR3 reads TGTGCCAGCAGTGAGACGGGGGAGCAGTACTTC. It specifies CASSETGEQYF.

This clonotype was detected a few times. V gene TRBV30 combines with J gene TRBJ2-7; 7 positions agree with TRBD1. CDR3 length: 14 amino acids. Germline CDR1 is GTSNPN and CDR2 is SVGIG (reference sequence). The CDR3 DNA reads TGTGCTGTTGAGAGGGACAGTGCTTCCTACGAGCAGTACTTC. Translated: CAVERDSASYEQYF.

The chain links TRBV20-1 to TRBJ2-7; D is uncertain. Germline CDR1 DFQATT, CDR2 SNEGSKA (reference sequence). Between the trimmed V and J ends, which lost 4 bases and 3 bases, there was a span of 7 bases. This CDR3 is 11 amino acids long. The CDR3 spells CSATDRYEQYF. In DNA, the CDR3 is TGCAGTGCTACGGACCGCTACGAGCAGTACTTC.

Remarks on this clonotype: A much larger clone lies one base from this, so it may be a read error. The V call is TRBV7-2, the J call TRBJ2-1; either TRBD1 or TRBD2 may fit D (5 bases each). Deletions cut 1 base from V and 5 bases from J, with 12 bases between. CDR1 and CDR2 (germline): SGHTA, FQGNSA. The CDR3 consists of 15 residues. The CDR3 here is CASSLELVGDNEQFF. The DNA of the CDR3 is TGTGCCAGCAGCTTAGAACTAGTGGGGGACAATGAGCAGTTCTTC.